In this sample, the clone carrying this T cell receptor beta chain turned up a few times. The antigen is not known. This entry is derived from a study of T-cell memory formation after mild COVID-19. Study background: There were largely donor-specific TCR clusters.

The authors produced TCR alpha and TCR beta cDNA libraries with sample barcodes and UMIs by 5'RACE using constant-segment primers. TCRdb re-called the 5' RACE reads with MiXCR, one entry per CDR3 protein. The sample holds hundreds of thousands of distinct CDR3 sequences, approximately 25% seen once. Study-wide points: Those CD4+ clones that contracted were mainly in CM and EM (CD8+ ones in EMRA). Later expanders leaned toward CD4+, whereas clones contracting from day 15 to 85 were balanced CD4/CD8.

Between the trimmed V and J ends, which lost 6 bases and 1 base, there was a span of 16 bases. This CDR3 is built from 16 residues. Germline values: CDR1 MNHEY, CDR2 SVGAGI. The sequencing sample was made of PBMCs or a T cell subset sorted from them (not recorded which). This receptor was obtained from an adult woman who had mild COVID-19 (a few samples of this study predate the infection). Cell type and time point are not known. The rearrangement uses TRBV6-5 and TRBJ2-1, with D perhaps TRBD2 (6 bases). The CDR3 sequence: CASRAPGEGSYNEQFF. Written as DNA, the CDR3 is TGTGCCAGCAGGGCACCGGGGGAAGGTTCCTACAATGAGCAGTTCTTC.